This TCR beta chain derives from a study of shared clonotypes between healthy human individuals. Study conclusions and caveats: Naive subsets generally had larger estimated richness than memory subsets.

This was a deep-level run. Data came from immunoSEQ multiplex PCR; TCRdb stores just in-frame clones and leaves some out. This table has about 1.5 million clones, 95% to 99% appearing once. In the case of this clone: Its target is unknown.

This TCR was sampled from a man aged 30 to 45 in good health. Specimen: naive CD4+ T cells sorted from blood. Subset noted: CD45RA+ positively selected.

DNA for the CDR3: TGTGCCAGCAGCTTGGCTATAGGCAGGGCAAATGAGCAGTTCTTC. This encodes CASSLAIGRANEQFF. The chain employs TRBV5-6 and TRBJ2-1, with D possibly TRBD1 on 5 matching bases. This CDR3 is built from 15 residues. The germline V gene encodes CDR1 SGHDT and CDR2 YYEEEE. V lost 0 bases and J lost 7, with 14 bases in between. The full variable domain, with the rest looked up from reference TRBV5-6 and TRBJ2-1, is DAGVTQSPTHLIKTRGQQVTLRCSPKSGHDTVSWYQQALGQGPQFIFQYYEEEERQRGNFPDRFSGHQFPNYSSELNVNALLLGDSALYLCASSLAIGRANEQFFGPGTRLTVL.